This TCR beta chain was identified in a study of T cells after yellow fever vaccination. Points from the study as a whole: Primary-vaccination clones mostly resurfaced post-booster (96% CD4, under 90% CD8). Clonotypes shared by both compartments, CD4 and CD8, made up a small share. On re-exposure, the response was weaker but peaked faster, at day 5 versus 15.

Conversion of TCR transcripts into cDNA relied on 5'RACE template switching, which added a universal primer site and UMIs. MiXCR, applied by TCRdb to the 5' RACE reads, yields one record per CDR3 protein. This table holds more than 110,000 distinct CDR3 sequences, approximately 6.6% found once. There are many counts of this clonotype. What it binds is unknown. This CDR3 is built from 16 residues. V was trimmed by 1 base and J by 0 bases, leaving 10 bases between them. Per germline, CDR1 MGHRA and CDR2 YSYEKL. The chain joins TRBV4-1 to TRBJ2-1, with D perhaps matching TRBD1 or TRBD2 (5 bases each). This clonotype originated in a man aged 30-40 years who received the YFV17D yellow fever vaccine. The material sequenced was CD4+ T cells sorted from PBMCs, taken 10 days after the yellow fever booster vaccination. The CDR3 loop reads CASSQAGRSSYNEQFF. The CDR3, as DNA: TGCGCCAGCAGCCAAGCGGGACGGAGCTCCTACAATGAGCAGTTCTTC.